A selection of T cell receptor beta chains follows, all from one sample in a study of CD8 T cells in ankylosing spondylitis. TCRdb independently ran MiXCR on the 5' RACE reads; one entry per CDR3 protein. The table includes about 340,000 distinct CDR3 sequences, approximately 8.2% detected once. Sequenced: blood, either unsorted or a sorted T cell fraction (not recorded which). These receptors were obtained from a male donor with ankylosing spondylitis. Each CDR3 is given with its conserved first and last residue. Each record gives: V gene, D gene, J gene, clone size, CDR3 DNA, CDR3 protein. The D gene is left open where the match is weak. Where a row states a size, it is once, few, many or the class of an expanded clone; other rows omit it.

TRBV9,-,TRBJ2-1,-,TGTGCCAGCAGCGGGGTTTGGGGGCGCGAGCAGTTCTTC,CASSGVWGREQFF
TRBV29-1,TRBD1,TRBJ1-2,many,TGCAGCGTTGAAATGAACAGGGGTGCCTATGGCTACACCTTC,CSVEMNRGAYGYTF
TRBV5-5,-,TRBJ2-7,few,TGTGCCAGCAGCTTCTCAGTGGGTGAGCAGTACTTC,CASSFSVGEQYF
TRBV15,TRBD2,TRBJ2-3,-,TGTGCCACCAGCCCGGCCCTAGCGGGAGTCGGCAGCACAGATACGCAGTATTTT,CATSPALAGVGSTDTQYF
TRBV5-1,TRBD1,TRBJ1-5,-,TGCGCCAGCAGCCCACAGGGGACTCAGCCCCAGCATTTT,CASSPQGTQPQHF
TRBV7-9,-,TRBJ2-7,few,TGTGCCAGCAGCTATAGGGCCGGGACTCTCTACGAGCAGTACTTC,CASSYRAGTLYEQYF
TRBV12-5,-,TRBJ1-2,few,TGTGCTAGTGCCTTGACCCGGGCCCTCTATGGCTACACCTTC,CASALTRALYGYTF
TRBV4-3,TRBD1,TRBJ1-2,-,TGCGCCAGCAGCCAAGAGGTGGGACAGGGGGCCTCTGGCTACACCTTC,CASSQEVGQGASGYTF
TRBV5-1,-,TRBJ2-4,few,TGCGCCAGCAGCTTGGGCAGATTAGCCAAAAACATTCAGTACTTC,CASSLGRLAKNIQYF
TRBV6-1,-,TRBJ2-5,-,TGTGCCAGCAGTGAAGATGGCGGGTTTTATCAAGAGACCCAGTACTTC,CASSEDGGFYQETQYF
TRBV7-9,-,TRBJ2-2,few,TGTGCCAGCAGCTTGGTACCCACGAACACCGGGGAGCTGTTTTTT,CASSLVPTNTGELFF
TRBV6-2/TRBV6-3,-,TRBJ2-5,few,TGTGCCAGCAGCCCCGTTACCCAGGAGACCCAGTACTTC,CASSPVTQETQYF
TRBV18,-,TRBJ1-4,few,TGTGCCAGCTCACTGGACCTTAATGAAAAACTGTTTTTT,CASSLDLNEKLFF
TRBV5-1,-,TRBJ2-3,few,TGCGCCAGCAGCTTGGATTTGGCCGCTACAGATACGCAGTATTTT,CASSLDLAATDTQYF
TRBV29-1,-,TRBJ1-1,few,TGCAGCGCTGACAGGTTAATGAACACTGAAGCTTTCTTT,CSADRLMNTEAFF
TRBV5-4,TRBD1,TRBJ2-4,many,TGTGCCAGCAGCTCTTTGAGTAGGGACAGGTTTGCAAACATTCAGTACTTC,CASSSLSRDRFANIQYF
TRBV19,TRBD1,TRBJ1-1,few,TGTGCCAGTAGATGGAGTATTCAACAGGGGCAAGCTTTCTTT,CASRWSIQQGQAFF
TRBV7-8,-,TRBJ2-4,few,TGTGCCAGCAGCTTAGCGGTACCGGGGGTGGCCAAAAACATTCAGTACTTC,CASSLAVPGVAKNIQYF
TRBV7-8,-,TRBJ2-3,-,TGTGCCAGCAGCCCCTTTAGGACAGATACGCAGTATTTT,CASSPFRTDTQYF
TRBV3-1,-,TRBJ1-4,-,TGTGCCAGCAGCCAATACAGGGCCGAAAAACTGTTTTTT,CASSQYRAEKLFF
TRBV5-1,-,TRBJ1-4,-,TGCGCCAGCAGCTCACAGGGTCCCCAAGGTGGAAAACTGTTTTTT,CASSSQGPQGGKLFF
TRBV12-3/TRBV12-4,TRBD1,TRBJ2-5,few,TGTGCCAGCAGCCACGGACAGGGGGCGGGGGAGACCCAGTACTTC,CASSHGQGAGETQYF
TRBV5-1,-,TRBJ2-1,few,TGCGCCAGCAGCCGCCTGGGCGGAGACTACAATGAGCAGTTCTTC,CASSRLGGDYNEQFF
TRBV12-3/TRBV12-4,-,TRBJ1-5,many,TGTGCCAGCAGTTTCCACACAGGGACCGGGCAGCCCCAGCATTTT,CASSFHTGTGQPQHF
TRBV19,-,TRBJ1-5,few,TGTGCCAGTAGTATTGTCAACCTCAATCAGCCCCAGCATTTT,CASSIVNLNQPQHF
TRBV27,TRBD2,TRBJ2-5,-,TGTGCCAGCAGTTCGCCCCGGACTAGCGGACAAGAGACCCAGTACTTC,CASSSPRTSGQETQYF
TRBV10-3,TRBD1,TRBJ1-5,many,TGTGCCATCAGTGACCGGGACAGGGCCAATCAGCCCCAGCATTTT,CAISDRDRANQPQHF
TRBV4-3,TRBD1,TRBJ1-6,few,TGCGCCAGCAGCCGGATGGACAGGGACAATTCACCCCTCCACTTT,CASSRMDRDNSPLHF
TRBV29-1,-,TRBJ2-7,few,TGCAGCGTTAGCGTAGGCAGCTCCTACGAGCAGTACTTC,CSVSVGSSYEQYF
TRBV19,TRBD1,TRBJ1-5,many,TGTGCCAGTAGTATAGATCGGGGACAGGGCCCCTTTGGCAGCAATCAGCCCCAGCATTTT,CASSIDRGQGPFGSNQPQHF
TRBV28,TRBD2,TRBJ2-5,few,TGTGCCAGCAGCCCACTAGCGCGAGAGACCCAGTACTTC,CASSPLARETQYF
TRBV29-1,-,TRBJ2-7,many,TGCAGCGTTGTACAGGGTATAGAGCAGTACTTC,CSVVQGIEQYF
TRBV12-5,-,TRBJ2-3,-,TGTGCTAGTGGTTTGGTCATAAGGGGCAGGGCAAATGGCACAGATACGCAGTATTTT,CASGLVIRGRANGTDTQYF
TRBV5-5,TRBD2,TRBJ2-7,many,TGTGCCAGCAGCACTCAGCGGGGGCCCTACGAGCAGTACTTC,CASSTQRGPYEQYF
TRBV21-1,-,TRBJ2-5,few,TGTGCCAGCACGCCTCCTGGGCTGACACTACAAGAGACCCAGTACTTC,CASTPPGLTLQETQYF
TRBV6-1,-,TRBJ1-5,-,TGTGCCACCATCGGACAGACCAATCAGCCCCAGCATTTT,CATIGQTNQPQHF
TRBV6-5,-,TRBJ2-6,many,TGTGCCAGCAGTTACTTGGGATCTTCTGGGGCCAACGTCCTGACTTTC,CASSYLGSSGANVLTF
TRBV5-1,-,TRBJ2-3,many,TGTGCCAGCAGCTTAGTTTCCGGGACAGATACGCAGTATTTT,CASSLVSGTDTQYF
TRBV3-1,-,TRBJ1-2,-,TGTGCCAGCAGCCAACTAACGGGTGGCTACACCTTC,CASSQLTGGYTF
TRBV2,-,TRBJ1-1,few,TGTGCCAGCAGTTTCTTACAGGGTCCCACTGAAGCTTTCTTT,CASSFLQGPTEAFF
TRBV5-1,-,TRBJ2-7,few,TGCGCCAGCAGCTTGCAGGGAGAGAGGTACGAGCAGTACTTC,CASSLQGERYEQYF
TRBV28,TRBD2,TRBJ2-2,few,TGTGCCAGCAGTCCATTAGGGGGACTAGTTACCGGGGAGCTGTTTTTT,CASSPLGGLVTGELFF
TRBV5-1,TRBD2,TRBJ2-1,-,TGCGCCAGCAGCCCCGAGGGGGGACTAGCGTTGGATGAGCAGTTCTTC,CASSPEGGLALDEQFF
TRBV13,TRBD2,TRBJ2-5,once,TGTGCCAGCAGCCCGTCGTTGACTAGCGGGAGTGGTGAGACCCAGTACTTC,CASSPSLTSGSGETQYF
TRBV19,-,TRBJ2-7,-,TGTGCCAGTAGTATGGTCGTGCGGGGCGACGAGCAGTACTTC,CASSMVVRGDEQYF
TRBV12-3/TRBV12-4,TRBD1,TRBJ2-6,few,TGTGCCAGCAGGCCTGACAGGGCTGGGGCCAACGTCCTGACTTTC,CASRPDRAGANVLTF
TRBV6-1,TRBD1,TRBJ2-1,few,TGTGCCAACTCCCGGGACAGGGACCAAACTGAGCAGTTCTTC,CANSRDRDQTEQFF
TRBV5-5,TRBD2,TRBJ2-2,few,TGTGCCAGCAGCTCTACTAGCGGGAGGGCCGGTGGCGGGGAGCTGTTTTTT,CASSSTSGRAGGGELFF